These 27 T cell receptor beta chains came from one sample sequenced in a study of cytotoxic CD8 clonotypes in ibrutinib-treated CLL (dated by TCRdb to the early 2020s). The library was prepared using the immunoSEQ multiplex PCR assay. Not all clones reach the TCRdb copy of this immuneACCESS table, which keeps in-frame sequences only. Checked studies attribute under half of the gap to unresolved V genes and leave the rest unexplained. The sample yields around 150,000 clones; 70% to 90% were counted once. Roughly 3% of the sample lies in the top ten. What this sample's time point label stands for: progressive disease on ibrutinib. Sequencing used PBMCs, obtained at disease progression, from a patient treated with ibrutinib. Source of these receptors: a human donor with chronic lymphocytic leukemia.

The chain combines TRBV7-6 with TRBJ2-5; D possibly uses TRBD1 or TRBD2 (6 bases each). Germline lookup yields CDR1 SGHVS and CDR2 FNYEAQ. V lost 1 base, J lost 5 bases, and 17 bases lay in between. The CDR3 length is 16 residues. The CDR3 DNA reads TGTGCCAGCAGCTTAGAAGTAGGGGGACTGTGGGAGACCCAGTACTTC. Its translation: CASSLEVGGLWETQYF.

This clone has a handful of counts. The chain recombines TRBV19 with TRBJ1-2; unclear D gene. CDR1 and CDR2 (germline): LNHDA, SQIVND (reference sequence). The germline V and J ends were trimmed by 6 bases and 3 bases, with 14 bases remaining between them. CDR3 length: 14 amino acids. The CDR3 DNA reads TGTGCCAGTAGGTCTCTGGGCAGAGACTATGGCTACACCTTC. This gives the protein CASRSLGRDYGYTF.

This clone was found once. The chain recombines TRBV18 with TRBJ1-3; D call uncertain. V was pared by 0 bases and J by 1 base, with 16 bases between. The CDR3 covers 18 residues. The germline CDR1 and CDR2 sequences are KGHSH and LQKENI. This chain's CDR3 is CASSPPGPQYSSGNTIYF. Here the CDR3 DNA reads TGTGCCAGCTCACCACCGGGCCCTCAGTACTCTTCTGGAAACACCATATATTTT.

CDR3 nucleotide sequence: TGTGCCAGCAGCGTGGCCGGGACAGAATTCCTAGGTTACGAGCAGTACTTC. It translates to CASSVAGTEFLGYEQYF. The chain has TRBV9 and TRBJ2-7, with TRBD1 identical over 7 bases. J was trimmed by 4 bases and V by 2 bases; bases with no gene match: 15. This CDR3 contains 17 residues. Germline assignment: CDR1 SGDLS and CDR2 YYNGEE.

This clone appeared once. The chain carries TRBV15 and TRBJ1-5; unclear D gene. Germline V gives CDR1 LNHNV, CDR2 YYDKDF (reference sequence). The CDR3 length is 14 residues. V dropped 1 base and J dropped 13 bases, with 17 bases sitting between them. The CDR3 loop is CATSRVGSRYGQHF. CDR3 in DNA: TGTGCCACCAGCAGAGTGGGGTCCCGATACGGGCAGCATTTT.

The chain links TRBV10-3 to TRBJ1-5; maybe TRBD1 (6 bases). Germline CDR1 is ENHRY and CDR2 is SYGVKD. This CDR3 comprises 15 residues. V gave up 5 bases and J gave up 0 bases, with 11 bases separating them. CDR3 bases: TGTGCCATCAGTAAACAGGGCGTTAGCAATCAGCCCCAGCATTTT. Amino acids: CAISKQGVSNQPQHF.

The J gene is TRBJ2-1, the V gene TRBV6-6; TRBD1 agrees at 10 bases. This CDR3 spans 12 amino acids. V lost 6 bases and J lost 12; bases outside the gene matches: 5. Germline-derived CDR1 and CDR2 are MNHNY and SVGAGI (reference sequence). DNA of the CDR3: TGTGCCAGCAGCAGGGACAGGGGACGGCAGTTCTTC. This gives the protein CASSRDRGRQFF.

The CDR3 nucleotides read TGTGCCAGCAGCGTAGGAGGGGGGATGAACACTGAAGCTTTCTTT. Its translation: CASSVGGGMNTEAFF. The V and J genes are TRBV9 and TRBJ1-1; tentative D call: TRBD1 (6 bases). V was cut by 0 bases and J by 0 bases, with 9 bases left in between. CDR1 is SGDLS, CDR2 YYNGEE, per germline. The CDR3 runs 15 residues.

This clone appeared a few times. This sequence joins TRBV28 and TRBJ1-2, with D perhaps matching TRBD1 (6 bases). This CDR3 contains 14 residues. CDR1 is MDHEN, CDR2 SYDVKM, per germline. V was shortened by 1 base and J by 6 bases, with 12 bases between the two germline ends. This chain's CDR3 is CASSLFRGLDGYTF. CDR3 nucleotide sequence: TGTGCCAGCAGTTTATTCAGGGGATTAGATGGCTACACCTTC.

This chain connects TRBV19 to TRBJ1-1; D is uncertain. The germline V gene encodes CDR1 LNHDA and CDR2 SQIVND (reference sequence). This CDR3 is built from 15 residues. The V gene lost 1 base and the J gene lost 5 bases, with 14 bases spanning the gap. CDR3 residues: CASSIGEYLGTEAFF. The CDR3 DNA is TGTGCCAGTAGTATAGGTGAATACCTTGGGACTGAAGCTTTCTTT.

The chain joins TRBV18 to TRBJ1-2, with D possibly TRBD1 on 6 matching bases. V shed 2 bases and J shed 9 bases, with 13 bases lying between them. This CDR3 comprises 13 residues. Germline CDR1 and CDR2: KGHSH and LQKENI. The CDR3 here is CASSPSGQRSYTF. CDR3 coding DNA: TGTGCCAGCTCACCAAGTGGACAGCGAAGCTACACCTTC.

This chain connects TRBV14 to TRBJ2-1; 7 bases fit TRBD1. The CDR3 totals 14 residues. Trimming at V came to 3 bases and at J to 7 bases, leaving 6 bases not matched to a gene. Germline values: CDR1 SGHDN, CDR2 FVKESK. CDR3 amino acids: CASSHRQGGNEQFF. The DNA of the CDR3 is TGTGCCAGCAGCCATCGACAGGGCGGGAATGAGCAGTTCTTC. Looking up the rest from reference TRBV14 and TRBJ2-1 gives the full variable domain: EAGVTQFPSHSVIEKGQTVTLRCDPISGHDNLYWYRRVMGKEIKFLLHFVKESKQDESGMPNNRFLAERTGGTYSTLKVQPAELEDSGVYFCASSHRQGGNEQFFGPGTRLTVL.

The V call is TRBV9, the J call TRBJ2-1, with D possibly TRBD2 on 6 matching bases. Trimming shortened V by 0 bases and J by 3 bases, and 13 bases separated the two germline ends. Germline V lookup: CDR1 SGDLS, CDR2 YYNGEE. There are 16 residues in the CDR3. In DNA form, the CDR3 reads TGTGCCAGCAGCGTAGGGCGGGAAGGGCGCTACAATGAGCAGTTCTTC. Amino acid sequence: CASSVGREGRYNEQFF.

The chain recombines TRBV6-1 with TRBJ1-2; no firm D call. The V and J ends lost 5 bases and 0 bases respectively, with 4 bases between them. There are 12 residues in the CDR3. Germline loops: CDR1 MNHNS, CDR2 SASEGT. The CDR3 coding sequence is TGTGCCAGCAGTCCGCCTAACTATGGCTACACCTTC. Encoded protein: CASSPPNYGYTF.

The chain links TRBV5-1 to TRBJ1-4, with TRBD1 matching over 7 bases. This CDR3 has 16 amino acids. The junction had 6 bases not matched to a gene; V was cut back by 4 bases and J by 0 bases. CDR1 is SGHRS, CDR2 YFSETQ, per germline. CDR3 sequence (DNA): TGCGCCAGCAGCCCGGGGACAGCTGCAACTAATGAAAAACTGTTTTTT. Translated, it gives CASSPGTAATNEKLFF.

This clone was seen once. The rearrangement links TRBV5-1 to TRBJ1-4; unclear D gene. This CDR3 contains 15 residues. The ends were cut back, 4 bases at V and 0 bases at J, with 10 bases in the middle. CDR1 SGHRS and CDR2 YFSETQ come from the germline V gene. The CDR3 loop is CASSLTRSTNEKLFF. CDR3 sequence (DNA): TGCGCCAGCAGCCTGACCCGTTCAACTAATGAAAAACTGTTTTTT.

The chain has TRBV7-3 and TRBJ2-5, with D maybe TRBD1 (6 bases). Germline V gene data show CDR1 as SGHTA and CDR2 as FQGTGA. V was clipped by 4 bases and J by 3 bases, with 9 bases between them. This CDR3 comprises 13 residues. Here the CDR3 reads CASSSNREETQYF. The DNA of the CDR3 is TGTGCCAGCAGCTCTAACAGGGAAGAGACCCAGTACTTC.

J is TRBJ1-5 and V is TRBV27; D might be TRBD1 (5 bases). This CDR3 contains 17 residues. Trimming took off 6 bases at V and 1 base at J, with 19 bases between the two ends. Germline loops: CDR1 MNHEY, CDR2 SMNVEV (reference sequence). The CDR3 region has the DNA TGTGCCAGCAGGGGGGTCTCCGGGATGGGGAGCAATCAGCCCCAGCATTTT. Amino acids: CASRGVSGMGSNQPQHF.

The chain links TRBV21-1 to TRBJ2-2; TRBD2 is the table's D call, not checked against the DNA. TRBV21-1 is termed a pseudogene. CDR3 size: 17 residues. For the CDR3, the DNA is TGTGCCAGCAGCAAATGTGACACGGGGTCGAACACCGGGGAGCTGTTTTTT. Translation gives CASSKCDTGSNTGELFF.

This chain connects TRBV6-1 to TRBJ2-7, with 9 bases aligning to TRBD2. This CDR3 region has 13 residues. V lost 5 bases and J lost 4; bases outside the gene matches: 3. The V gene's germline CDR1 is MNHNS and CDR2 SASEGT. CDR3 amino acids: CASSSSGRYEQYF. CDR3 sequence (DNA): TGTGCCAGCAGTAGTAGCGGGAGATACGAGCAGTACTTC.

The rearrangement links TRBV6-1 to TRBJ2-7; 7 bases are shared with TRBD1. The CDR3 runs to 14 residues. Unmatched junction bases numbered 11, after V lost 5 bases and J lost 7 bases. Germline V gene lookup returns CDR1 MNHNS and CDR2 SASEGT. CDR3 residues: CASSPWDSRGEQYF. The CDR3 region has the DNA TGTGCCAGCAGTCCCTGGGACAGCCGAGGAGAGCAGTACTTC.

The genes are TRBV27 and TRBJ2-7; no reliable D call. CDR1 MNHEY and CDR2 SMNVEV come from the germline V gene (reference sequence). Trimming left V 0 bases short and J 5 bases short, with 8 bases between. This CDR3 is 13 amino acids long. Here the CDR3 reads CASSLSGPHEQYF. The CDR3 bases are TGTGCCAGCAGTTTATCAGGGCCGCACGAGCAGTACTTC.

This rearrangement joins TRBV7-2 to TRBJ2-7; a possible D gene is TRBD2 (5 bases). The CDR3 has 14 residues. Germline CDR1 is SGHTA and CDR2 is FQGNSA. Trimming cost V 4 bases and J 5 bases, with 15 bases left between them. The DNA of the CDR3 is TGTGCCAGCAGCTCGCGGGCCTCGTACGACGAGCAGTACTTC. It translates to CASSSRASYDEQYF.

V is TRBV7-2 and J is TRBJ2-7; no clear D. Germline V lookup: CDR1 SGHTA, CDR2 FQGNSA. V shed 7 bases and J shed 6 bases, with 22 bases lying between them. The CDR3 is 15 residues long. Here the CDR3 reads CASTLQLGPSSEQYF. The CDR3 bases are TGTGCCAGCACCCTCCAGTTGGGTCCCAGCTCCGAGCAGTACTTC.

A single count supports this clone. The J gene is TRBJ2-7, the V gene TRBV29-1; the match to TRBD1 covers 10 bases. Germline CDR1 SQVTM, CDR2 ANQGSEA. J lost 0 bases, V lost 5 bases, and 7 bases had no gene match. This CDR3 has 15 residues. The DNA for the CDR3 is TGCAGCGTTCGCGCTCGGACAGGGGGCTCCTACGAGCAGTACTTC. This translates into CSVRARTGGSYEQYF.

The chain carries TRBV6-6 and TRBJ1-3; D may be TRBD1 (6 bases). The CDR3 has 16 amino acids. Trimming stripped 3 bases from V and 8 bases from J, with 20 bases between. The germline gives CDR1 MNHNY, CDR2 SVGAGI (reference sequence). Written as DNA, the CDR3 is TGTGCCAGCAGTTATGGGGGGCGCGTTTCAGGGGACACCATATATTTT. Its translation: CASSYGGRVSGDTIYF.

This chain joins TRBV5-1 and TRBJ2-7; D might be TRBD2 (6 bases). The ends were cut back, 4 bases at V and 6 bases at J, with 11 bases in the middle. The CDR3 totals 12 residues. Germline CDR1 SGHRS, CDR2 YFSETQ. The CDR3 loop is CASSPSGGEQYF. CDR3 sequence (DNA): TGCGCCAGCAGCCCCTCCGGGGGCGAGCAGTACTTC.